This T cell receptor beta chain originates from a study of shared clonotypes between healthy human individuals. Study-wide background: Serving as donors were two women and three men, whose ages spanned 18 to 49.

Donors were Caucasian adults residing in Nashville, Tennessee, USA. The CDR3 has 14 amino acids. V was cut by 4 bases and J by 4 bases, with 10 bases left in between. Germline V gives CDR1 WNHNN, CDR2 SYGVQD (reference sequence). Per the study methods: Junction-only sequences produced by ImmunoSEQ had no quality scores, so filtering differed. Using immunoSEQ multiplex PCR, the repertoire was profiled, and TCRdb retains in-frame clones only, with some absent. V and J calls and clone size are given by that table; D and trimming were obtained from the DNA. The sample yields around 2,000,000 clones, roughly 94% seen once. This clone is a singleton in its sample. Its matching antigen is unknown. Study-level findings and limits: Donor clonotype sharing was expected to depend on sequencing depth.

The sequenced sample was naive CD4+ T cells sorted from blood. Subset specified: CD45RA+ positively selected. The sequence derives from a man younger than 35 in good health. The chain recombines TRBV10-1 with TRBJ2-2; TRBD1 or TRBD2 may be the D gene (5 bases each). The CDR3 protein is CASSAGTTTGELFF. The CDR3 DNA sequence: TGCGCCAGCAGTGCGGGGACCACCACCGGGGAGCTGTTTTTT.